This T cell receptor beta chain came from a study of T cell responses to AZD1222 COVID-19 vaccine. Assay: immunoSEQ multiplex PCR; the TCRdb copy retains only in-frame clones and omits some. The repertoire holds approximately 180,000 clones, with approximately 95% as singletons. CDR1 is SGHTA, CDR2 FQGNSA, per germline. This CDR3 is built from 15 residues. Trimming cost V 5 bases and J 4 bases, with 17 bases left between them. V gene TRBV7-2 combines with J gene TRBJ1-2; D might be TRBD1 (5 bases). The sample in question was peripheral blood, obtained 28 days after the second dose of the MenACWY control vaccine. The sequence derives from an adult who received the MenACWY meningococcal vaccine as a control. CDR3 loop: CASSPRGDEGYGYTF. CDR3 bases: TGTGCCAGCAGCCCCCGAGGGGACGAGGGCTATGGCTACACCTTC. The variable domain in full, completed from reference TRBV7-2 and TRBJ1-2, reads GAGVSQSPSNKVTEKGKDVELRCDPISGHTALYWYRQSLGQGLEFLIYFQGNSAPDKSGLPSDRFSAERTGGSVSTLTIQRTQQEDSAVYLCASSPRGDEGYGYTFGSGTRLTVV.